A single sample gave rise to the 11 T cell receptor beta chains below, sequenced in a study of Graves' ophthalmopathy and Graves' hyperthyroidism. Amplified TCR beta CDR3 regions were obtained using RNA transcripts as template. HTBI primers served in a first-round RT-PCR, which a second-round multiplex PCR followed. TCRdb reanalysed the multiplex PCR reads using MiXCR and keeps one entry per CDR3 protein. This table holds over a million distinct CDR3 sequences, 35% to 45% found once. The material sequenced was peripheral blood or thyroid tissue (not recorded which). These receptors were obtained from an adult man with Graves' hyperthyroidism.

The V gene is TRBV25-1, the J gene TRBJ1-6; D is ambiguous. Trimming cost V 8 bases and J 7 bases, with 12 bases left between them. The CDR3 loop spans 13 amino acids. The germline V gene encodes CDR1 MGHDK and CDR2 SYGVNS. CDR3 in amino acids: CASPGYPNSPLHF. The CDR3 bases are TGTGCCAGCCCGGGGTACCCCAATTCACCCCTCCACTTT.

The chain is built from TRBV6-6 and TRBJ1-1; D gene ambiguous. Germline V lookup: CDR1 MNHNY, CDR2 SVGAGI (reference sequence). The CDR3 runs 13 residues. Trimming cost V 7 bases and J 3 bases, with 12 bases left between them. CDR3 residues: CASKVSLDTEAFF. The CDR3 DNA reads TGTGCCAGCAAAGTATCCCTAGACACTGAAGCTTTCTTT.

The table lists this clonotype with many counts. This rearrangement joins TRBV11-2 to TRBJ1-1; D ambiguous. CDR3 size: 12 residues. Germline V gene lookup returns CDR1 SGHAT and CDR2 FQNNGV. V shed 3 bases and J shed 3 bases, with 5 bases lying between them. The CDR3 DNA reads TGTGCCAGCAGCTTGACGCACACTGAAGCTTTCTTT. Translation gives CASSLTHTEAFF.

This clonotype was counted at least ten times. The J gene is TRBJ1-3, the V gene TRBV7-8, with TRBD1 matching 7 bases. The CDR3 is 16 residues long. With 5 bases clipped from V and 0 bases from J, the junction kept 7 bases outside the gene matches. Looked up from germline, CDR1 is SGHVS and CDR2 is FQNEAQ. CDR3 amino acids: CASSVGQVSSGNTIYF. In nucleotides, the CDR3 is TGTGCCAGCAGCGTAGGACAGGTATCCTCTGGAAACACCATATATTTT. Variable domain in full (rest from reference TRBV7-8 and TRBJ1-3): GAGVSQSPRYKVAKRGQDVALRCDPISGHVSLFWYQQALGQGPEFLTYFQNEAQLDKSGLPSDRFFAERPEGSVSTLKIQRTQQEDSAVYLCASSVGQVSSGNTIYFGEGSWLTVV.

A few counts support this clonotype. The rearrangement joins TRBV3-1 to TRBJ1-5; maybe TRBD1 (5 bases). This CDR3 is built from 15 residues. Trimming took off 1 base at V and 3 bases at J, with 10 bases between the two ends. The germline V gene encodes CDR1 LGHDT and CDR2 YNNKEL (reference sequence). The CDR3 is CASSQGRQNNQPQHF. DNA of the CDR3: TGTGCCAGCAGCCAAGGTCGACAGAACAATCAGCCCCAGCATTTT.

The genes are TRBV3-1 and TRBJ1-3, with D possibly being TRBD1 (6 bases). Germline CDR1 and CDR2: LGHDT and YNNKEL (reference sequence). V was trimmed by 4 bases and J by 3 bases, leaving 16 bases between them. The CDR3 runs to 16 residues. The CDR3 region has the DNA TGTGCCAGCAGCCGAAACAGGGATTCCGGTGGAAACACCATATATTTT. Its protein product is CASSRNRDSGGNTIYF.

This clonotype was counted ten times or more. This chain joins TRBV5-1 and TRBJ2-6; 7 bases are a match to TRBD1. CDR3 size: 15 residues. The germline gives CDR1 SGHRS, CDR2 YFSETQ. Trimming removed 4 bases from V and 3 bases from J; junction bases left unmatched: 4. CDR3 bases: TGCGCCAGCAGCCCGAGGGGGCGTGGGGCCAACGTCCTGACTTTC. Translating it yields CASSPRGRGANVLTF. Full variable domain (rest looked up from reference TRBV5-1 and TRBJ2-6): KAGVTQTPRYLIKTRGQQVTLSCSPISGHRSVSWYQQTPGQGLQFLFEYFSETQRNKGNFPGRFSGRQFSNSRSEMNVSTLELGDSALYLCASSPRGRGANVLTFGAGSRLTVL.

There are many counts of this clonotype. V usage is TRBV2 and J usage is TRBJ2-7; tentatively, D is TRBD1 (6 bases). The CDR3 is 16 residues long. CDR1 and CDR2 from the germline V gene are SNHLY and FYNNEI. Trimming removed 5 bases at V and 5 bases at J, with 22 bases between. The CDR3 DNA follows: TGTGCCAGCAGTCCGAGTACAGGGTACTCCCTTAACGAGCAGTACTTC. It encodes CASSPSTGYSLNEQYF.

The V call is TRBV19, the J call TRBJ1-5; D uncertain. CDR1 is LNHDA, CDR2 SQIVND, per germline (reference sequence). This CDR3 is 13 amino acids long. V was cut by 3 bases and J by 4 bases, with 7 bases left in between. The CDR3 DNA reads TGTGCCAGTAGTATTGATTGGAATCAGCCCCAGCATTTT. It codes for CASSIDWNQPQHF.

A word on this clonotype: A much larger clone is a single base away; this may be a read error. V gene TRBV2 combines with J gene TRBJ1-2; 8 bases line up with TRBD1. The CDR3 contains 15 residues. V shed 6 bases and J 6 bases; nucleotides not matched to a gene: 12. Germline V gives CDR1 SNHLY, CDR2 FYNNEI. In DNA, the CDR3 is TGTGCCAGCAGGTCTACGGACAGGGTAATCAATGGCTACACCTTC. The encoded protein is CASRSTDRVINGYTF.

This clonotype was observed a handful of times. The gene calls are TRBV19 and TRBJ2-3, with D unclear. V shed 8 bases and J shed 2 bases, with 5 bases lying between them. Germline-derived CDR1 and CDR2 are LNHDA and SQIVND (reference sequence). The length of the CDR3 is 11 residues. CDR3 loop: CASRATDTQYF. Written as DNA, the CDR3 is TGTGCCAGTCGGGCCACAGATACGCAGTATTTT.